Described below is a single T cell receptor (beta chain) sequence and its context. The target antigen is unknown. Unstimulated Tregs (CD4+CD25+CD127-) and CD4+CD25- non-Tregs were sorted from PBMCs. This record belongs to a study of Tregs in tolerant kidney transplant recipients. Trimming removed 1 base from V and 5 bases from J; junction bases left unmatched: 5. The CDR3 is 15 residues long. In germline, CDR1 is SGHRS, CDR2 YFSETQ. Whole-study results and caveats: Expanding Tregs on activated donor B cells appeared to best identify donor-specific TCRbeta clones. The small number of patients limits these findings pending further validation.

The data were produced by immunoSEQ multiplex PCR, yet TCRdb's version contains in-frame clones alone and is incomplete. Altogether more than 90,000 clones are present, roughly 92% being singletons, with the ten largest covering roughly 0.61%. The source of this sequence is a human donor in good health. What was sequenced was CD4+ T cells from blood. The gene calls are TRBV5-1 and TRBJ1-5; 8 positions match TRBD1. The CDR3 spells CASSLTQGADQPQHF. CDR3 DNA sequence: TGCGCCAGCAGCTTGACCCAGGGGGCAGATCAGCCCCAGCATTTT.